The rows below give T cell receptor beta chains drawn from one sample of a study of T cell changes during pregnancy in multiple sclerosis. The protocol was immunoSEQ multiplex PCR, while the TCRdb copy is restricted to in-frame clones and leaves out a portion. The sample holds over 70,000 clones; approximately 92% are singletons and the top ten take roughly 4%. The sequences come from peripheral blood, collected in the first trimester of pregnancy. The receptors come from a female donor with multiple sclerosis, enrolled in a pregnancy study. The CDR3 runs from the conserved cysteine through the conserved F or W. Fields, in order: J gene, CDR3 length, D gene, V gene, clone size, CDR3 DNA, CDR3 protein. A D gene is named only where the DNA matches it firmly. Only part of the rows carry a size: once, few, many, or a class if the clone is expanded.

J: TRBJ2-6; length: 19; D: TRBD1; V: TRBV7-9; size: .; DNA: TGTGCCAGCAGCATGCCCTCGGGACAGGGGGCCTCTGGGGCCAACGTCCTGACTTTC; CDR3: CASSMPSGQGASGANVLTF
J: TRBJ2-7; length: 12; D: .; V: TRBV30; size: .; DNA: TGTGCCTGGAGTACCACTCCTAGCGAGCAGTACTTC; CDR3: CAWSTTPSEQYF
J: TRBJ2-1; length: 16; D: TRBD2; V: TRBV2; size: once; DNA: TGTGCCAGCAGTGAGTGGGGACTAGCGGGGAACAATGAGCAGTTCTTC; CDR3: CASSEWGLAGNNEQFF
J: TRBJ1-2; length: 14; D: TRBD1; V: TRBV6-1; size: .; DNA: TGTGCCAGCAGTACACCCGGGACAGGGTATGGCTACACCTTC; CDR3: CASSTPGTGYGYTF
J: TRBJ1-1; length: 13; D: .; V: TRBV30; size: .; DNA: TGTGCCTGGAGCCAGGGTGGGAACACTGAAGCTTTCTTT; CDR3: CAWSQGGNTEAFF
J: TRBJ2-2; length: 15; D: .; V: TRBV27; size: .; DNA: TGTGCCAGCAGTTTATTGGGCCAAGCCACCGGGGAGCTGTTTTTT; CDR3: CASSLLGQATGELFF
J: TRBJ2-5; length: 12; D: TRBD2; V: TRBV19; size: .; DNA: TGTGCCAGTGCGACTAGCGGGGAGACCCAGTACTTC; CDR3: CASATSGETQYF
J: TRBJ1-4; length: 16; D: .; V: TRBV14; size: .; DNA: TGTGCCAGCAGCCAAGTTCCGGAGGGAGCTAATGAAAAACTGTTTTTT; CDR3: CASSQVPEGANEKLFF
J: TRBJ1-1; length: 13; D: .; V: TRBV19; size: .; DNA: TGTGCCAGTAGTAGGACGGACACCACTGAAGCTTTCTTT; CDR3: CASSRTDTTEAFF
J: TRBJ2-7; length: 14; D: TRBD2; V: TRBV7-7; size: once; DNA: TGTGCTAGCAGCTTAGTGGCGGGGGAGGGCGAGCAGTACTTC; CDR3: CASSLVAGEGEQYF
J: TRBJ1-1; length: 15; D: .; V: TRBV6-5; size: .; DNA: TGTGCCAGCAGTTATGCCGGGACACTGAACACTGAAGCTTTCTTT; CDR3: CASSYAGTLNTEAFF
J: TRBJ2-5; length: 16; D: TRBD2; V: TRBV7-2; size: once; DNA: TGTGCCAGCAGCTTAGAGGGTAGCGGGGGTAGGAAGACCCAGTACTTC; CDR3: CASSLEGSGGRKTQYF
J: TRBJ1-2; length: 13; D: .; V: TRBV9; size: .; DNA: TGTGCCAGCAGCGTAGGGGACTATGGTGGCTACACCTTC; CDR3: CASSVGDYGGYTF
J: TRBJ1-5; length: 20; D: .; V: TRBV21-1; size: .; DNA: TGTGCCAGCAGCAAAGGCCCATCGACAGGGGGCAGTCGTAGCAATCAGCCCCAGCATTTT; CDR3: CASSKGPSTGGSRSNQPQHF
J: TRBJ2-7; length: 15; D: TRBD1; V: TRBV7-6; size: .; DNA: TGTGCCAGCAGCTTAGCGGGACAGGGGGCGGGGGAGCAGTACTTC; CDR3: CASSLAGQGAGEQYF
J: TRBJ2-5; length: 13; D: .; V: TRBV7-3; size: .; DNA: TGTGCCAGCAGCCAGACTAGTCAGGGGACCCAGTACTTC; CDR3: CASSQTSQGTQYF
J: TRBJ2-3; length: 17; D: TRBD2; V: TRBV18; size: few; DNA: TGTGCCAGCTCACCTTCTCTTCTAGCGGACTACACAGATACGCAGTATTTT; CDR3: CASSPSLLADYTDTQYF
J: TRBJ2-3; length: 17; D: TRBD1; V: TRBV10-3; size: .; DNA: TGTGCCATCAGTGCTTTAAGTGGAGGACAGGCCACAGATACGCAGTATTTT; CDR3: CAISALSGGQATDTQYF
J: TRBJ2-5; length: 14; D: TRBD2; V: TRBV6-6; size: .; DNA: TGTGCCAGCATCGGAGCGGGGGGCCAAGAGACCCAGTACTTC; CDR3: CASIGAGGQETQYF
J: TRBJ2-1; length: 14; D: .; V: TRBV7-3; size: .; DNA: TGTGCCAGCAGCTTCATGGGGGGGGCCGATGAGCAGTTCTTC; CDR3: CASSFMGGADEQFF
J: TRBJ2-3; length: 14; D: .; V: TRBV19; size: .; DNA: TGTGCCAGTAGCCGGACAGTGATTACAGATACGCAGTATTTT; CDR3: CASSRTVITDTQYF
J: TRBJ2-7; length: 17; D: TRBD1; V: TRBV5-4; size: .; DNA: TGTGCCAGCAGCTGGATGGTAGGGACAGGGGGCTCCTACGAGCAGTACTTC; CDR3: CASSWMVGTGGSYEQYF
J: TRBJ1-4; length: 15; D: TRBD1; V: TRBV5-4; size: .; DNA: TGTGCCAGCAGCTCCAGGACAGGGGAGAATGAAAAACTGTTTTTT; CDR3: CASSSRTGENEKLFF
J: TRBJ1-2; length: 16; D: TRBD1; V: TRBV5-8; size: .; DNA: TGTGCCAGCAGCTTGGAGGGGACAGGGGGGGTCTATGGCTACACCTTC; CDR3: CASSLEGTGGVYGYTF
J: TRBJ2-1; length: 16; D: TRBD2; V: TRBV19; size: .; DNA: TGTGCCAGTAGTATGGCGGCGGGGGGGCGGGTAAATGAGCAGTTCTTC; CDR3: CASSMAAGGRVNEQFF
J: TRBJ2-6; length: 18; D: .; V: TRBV6-1; size: .; DNA: TGTGCCAGCAGTGAAACCCGGACAGTGACTTCTGGGGCCAACGTCCTGACTTTC; CDR3: CASSETRTVTSGANVLTF